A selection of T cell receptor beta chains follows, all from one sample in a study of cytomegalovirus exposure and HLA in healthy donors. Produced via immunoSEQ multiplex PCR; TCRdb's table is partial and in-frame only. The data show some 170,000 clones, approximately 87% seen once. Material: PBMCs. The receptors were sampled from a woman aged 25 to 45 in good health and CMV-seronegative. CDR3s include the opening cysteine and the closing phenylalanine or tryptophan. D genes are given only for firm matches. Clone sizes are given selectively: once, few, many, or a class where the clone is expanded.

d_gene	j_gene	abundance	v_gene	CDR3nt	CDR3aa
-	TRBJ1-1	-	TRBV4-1	TGCGCCAGCAGCCCACGAGGGAGCACAAACACTGAAGCTTTCTTT	CASSPRGSTNTEAFF
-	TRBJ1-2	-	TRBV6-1	TGTGCCAGCAGTTGGAAACAGGACTATGGCTACACCTTC	CASSWKQDYGYTF
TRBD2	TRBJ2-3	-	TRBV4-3	TGCGCCAGCAGCCAGACCCTAGCGGGGGGTCCCACAGATACGCAGTATTTT	CASSQTLAGGPTDTQYF
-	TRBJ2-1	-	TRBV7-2	TGTGCCAGCAGCTCCCATGGGGGGGGCGACTACAATGAGCAGTTCTTC	CASSSHGGGDYNEQFF
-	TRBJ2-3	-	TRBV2	TGTGCCAGCAGTGAAGCGGGCGGGTGGGCAGATACGCAGTATTTT	CASSEAGGWADTQYF
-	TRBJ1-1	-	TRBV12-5	TGTGCTAGTGGTTTGCTCGGGACACAAGCTTTCTTT	CASGLLGTQAFF
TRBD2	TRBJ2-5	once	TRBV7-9	TGTGCCAGCAGTCCACTAGCGGGGGGCCAAGAGACCCAGTACTTC	CASSPLAGGQETQYF
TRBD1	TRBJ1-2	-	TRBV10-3	TGTGCCATCAGTGAGGTCAGGGGGCTGGATGGCTACACCTTC	CAISEVRGLDGYTF
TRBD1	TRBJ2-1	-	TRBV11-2	TGTGCCAGCAGCTTTGGACAGGGGTACAATGAGCAGTTCTTC	CASSFGQGYNEQFF
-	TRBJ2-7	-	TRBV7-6	TGTGCCAGCAGCTTAAACCTCAGGGACGAGCAGTACTTC	CASSLNLRDEQYF
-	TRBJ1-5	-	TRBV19	TGTGCCAGTACCTCCTGGGGGGTAAATCAGCCCCAGCATTTT	CASTSWGVNQPQHF
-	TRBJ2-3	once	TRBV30	TGTGCCTGGACCTCAGGACGGGATTCAGATACGCAGTATTTT	CAWTSGRDSDTQYF
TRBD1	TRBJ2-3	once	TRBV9	TGTGCCAGCAGCGTTCGACAGGGGATGTTCACAGATACGCAGTATTTT	CASSVRQGMFTDTQYF
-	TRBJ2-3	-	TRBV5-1	TGCGCCAGCAGTTGGCAGGGGAACACAGATACGCAGTATTTT	CASSWQGNTDTQYF
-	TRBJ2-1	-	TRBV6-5	TGTGCCAGCAGAAAGGAGGCCGCTCACAATGAGCAGTTCTTC	CASRKEAAHNEQFF
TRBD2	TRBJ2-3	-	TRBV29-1	TGCAGCGCCACGGGACTAGAGAGGGCAGATACGCAGTATTTT	CSATGLERADTQYF
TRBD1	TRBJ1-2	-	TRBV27	TGTGCCAGCAGTTCGGTCAGGGGGCCGCCTGGCTACACCTTC	CASSSVRGPPGYTF
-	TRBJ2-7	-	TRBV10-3	TGTGCCATCGGGCAGGGACAACGGGAGCAGTACTTC	CAIGQGQREQYF
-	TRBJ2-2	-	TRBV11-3	TGTGCCAGCAGCTTTAACGGGGGGCCGTTCGGGGAGCTGTTTTTT	CASSFNGGPFGELFF
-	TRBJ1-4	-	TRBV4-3	TGCGCCAGCAGCCAAGACGGGACATCCAATGAAAAACTGTTTTTT	CASSQDGTSNEKLFF
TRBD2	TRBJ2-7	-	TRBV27	TGTGCCAGCAGTTTTACGGCGGGGGAATCCTACGAGCAGTACTTC	CASSFTAGESYEQYF
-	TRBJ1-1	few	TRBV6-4	TGTGCCAGCAGTGACGGGGAGGGGCCCACTGAAGCTTTCTTT	CASSDGEGPTEAFF
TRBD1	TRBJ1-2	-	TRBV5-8	TGTGCCAGCAGCCTCGGACAGGAGGGGTATGGCTACACCTTC	CASSLGQEGYGYTF
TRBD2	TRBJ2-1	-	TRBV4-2	TGTGCCAGCAGCCAAGTCGGACTAGCGCGGAATGAGCAGTTCTTC	CASSQVGLARNEQFF
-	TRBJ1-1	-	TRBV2	TGTGCCAGCAGTAACAGGGCGAACACTGAAGCTTTCTTT	CASSNRANTEAFF
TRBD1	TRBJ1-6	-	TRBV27	TGTGCCAGCAGTCCCGGACAGGGGGCATATAATTCACCCCTCCACTTT	CASSPGQGAYNSPLHF
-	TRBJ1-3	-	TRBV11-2	TGTGCCAGCAGCTTAGTGTGGCAAAGTTTCCCTGGAAACACCATATATTTT	CASSLVWQSFPGNTIYF
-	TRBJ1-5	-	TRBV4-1	TGCGCCAGCAGCCCCGGAGCACCAAGCAATCAGCCCCAGCATTTT	CASSPGAPSNQPQHF
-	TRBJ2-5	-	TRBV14	TGTGCCAGCAGCCAAGGACCGGCCCTTGGAGGAGAGACCCAGTACTTC	CASSQGPALGGETQYF
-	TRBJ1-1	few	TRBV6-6	TGTGCCAGCGAGTCTGCTGAAGCTTTCTTT	CASESAEAFF
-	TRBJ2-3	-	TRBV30	TGTGCCTGGAGTGTACTTTCGGCAGGCTCTAGCACAGATACGCAGTATTTT	CAWSVLSAGSSTDTQYF
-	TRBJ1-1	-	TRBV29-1	TGCAGCGTTGGGCGGCAGGGGAACACTGAAGCTTTCTTT	CSVGRQGNTEAFF
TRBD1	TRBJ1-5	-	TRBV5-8	TGTGCCAGCAGCCAGGGGGAGGCGAGCAATCAGCCCCAGCATTTT	CASSQGEASNQPQHF
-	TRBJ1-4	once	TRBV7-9	TGTGCCAGCAGCTTATCGGGGATGTCTAATGAAAAACTGTTTTTT	CASSLSGMSNEKLFF
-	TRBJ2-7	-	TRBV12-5	TGTGCTAGTGCCATATTCAGGGGCATCAGATACGAGCAGTACTTC	CASAIFRGIRYEQYF
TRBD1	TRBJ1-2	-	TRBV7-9	TGTGCCAGCAAGGGGGCGAGGGATGGCTACACCTTC	CASKGARDGYTF
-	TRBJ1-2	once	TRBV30	TGTGCCTGGAGTGTAGGTCAGGGATATGGCTACACCTTC	CAWSVGQGYGYTF
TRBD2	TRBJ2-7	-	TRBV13	TGTGCCAGCAGCGAGAGACTAGCGCCCAAAACGGTCTTC	CASSERLAPKTVF
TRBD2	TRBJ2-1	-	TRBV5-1	TGCGCCAGCAGCCGGGGACTAGCGGGGGGAACCGTTCCCGATGAGCAGTTCTTC	CASSRGLAGGTVPDEQFF
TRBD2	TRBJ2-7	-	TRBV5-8	TGTGCCAGCAGTTCCGGGACTAGCGGGGTGACTTACGAGCAGTACTTC	CASSSGTSGVTYEQYF
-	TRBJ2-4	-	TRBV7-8	TGTGCCAGCAGCTTAGGGCGGGGTGGCCAAAACATTCAGTACTTC	CASSLGRGGQNIQYF
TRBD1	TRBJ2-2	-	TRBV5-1	TGCGCCAGCAGCTTGGGAGGGACAGGTGTCCCCGGGGAGCTGTTTTTT	CASSLGGTGVPGELFF
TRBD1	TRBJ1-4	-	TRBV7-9	TGTGCCAGCAGCGGATCGGACAGGGGGAATGAAAAACTGTTTTTT	CASSGSDRGNEKLFF
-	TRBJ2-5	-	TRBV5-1	TGCGCCAGCAGCCCCACTAATACGTACCAAGAGACCCAGTACTTC	CASSPTNTYQETQYF
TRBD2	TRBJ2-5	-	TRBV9	TGTGCCAGCAGCGGAGCGGGGGGACCCCAAGAGACCCAGTACTTC	CASSGAGGPQETQYF
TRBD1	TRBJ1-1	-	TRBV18	TGTGCCAGCTCACCAGGAACAGGGGGCGCGGGCACTGAAGCTTTCTTT	CASSPGTGGAGTEAFF
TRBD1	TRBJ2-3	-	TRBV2	TGTGCCAGCAGTGAAGATGTGGCAGGGGGCTTCGGAGATACGCAGTATTTT	CASSEDVAGGFGDTQYF
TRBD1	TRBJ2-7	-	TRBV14	TGTGCCAGCAGCCAAATTCCGGACAGGGTGTACTTC	CASSQIPDRVYF
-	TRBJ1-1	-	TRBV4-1	TGCGCCAGCAGCCACGACAGAGGTGCCCCTACGCGAATCGTTTTCTTT	CASSHDRGAPTRIVFF
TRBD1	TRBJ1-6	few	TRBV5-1	TGCGCCAGCAGTTTCGGGACAGGGGGGTCACCCCTCCACTTT	CASSFGTGGSPLHF
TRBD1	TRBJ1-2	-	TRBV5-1	TGCGCCAGCAGCGAGGTACAGGGGGCGGATGGCTACACCTTC	CASSEVQGADGYTF
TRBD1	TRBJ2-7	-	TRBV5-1	TGCGCCAGCGGGCCGGGACAGGGGGACTACGAGCAGTACTTC	CASGPGQGDYEQYF
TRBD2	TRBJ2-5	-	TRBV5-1	TGCGCCAGCAGCTGGACTAGCGGGGGGGTCCAAGAGACCCAGTACTTC	CASSWTSGGVQETQYF